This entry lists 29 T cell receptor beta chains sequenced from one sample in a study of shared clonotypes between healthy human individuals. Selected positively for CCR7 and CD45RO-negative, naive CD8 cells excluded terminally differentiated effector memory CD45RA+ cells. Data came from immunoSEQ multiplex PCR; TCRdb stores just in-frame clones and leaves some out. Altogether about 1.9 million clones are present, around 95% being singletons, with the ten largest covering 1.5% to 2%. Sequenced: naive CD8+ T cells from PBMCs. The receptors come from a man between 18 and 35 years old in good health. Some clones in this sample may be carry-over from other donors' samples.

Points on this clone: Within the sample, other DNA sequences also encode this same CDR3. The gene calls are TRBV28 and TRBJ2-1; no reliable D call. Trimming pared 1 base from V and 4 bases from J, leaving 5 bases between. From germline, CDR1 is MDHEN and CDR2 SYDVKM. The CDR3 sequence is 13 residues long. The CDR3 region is CASSLSGYNEQFF. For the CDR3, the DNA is TGTGCCAGCAGTTTATCCGGGTACAATGAGCAGTTCTTC.

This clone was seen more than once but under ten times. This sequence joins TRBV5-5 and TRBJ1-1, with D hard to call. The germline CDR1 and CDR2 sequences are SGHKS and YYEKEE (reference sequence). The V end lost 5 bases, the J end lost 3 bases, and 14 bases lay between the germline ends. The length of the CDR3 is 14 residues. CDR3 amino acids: CASRPRTVDTEAFF. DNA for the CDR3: TGTGCCAGCAGACCCCGTACTGTGGACACTGAAGCTTTCTTT.

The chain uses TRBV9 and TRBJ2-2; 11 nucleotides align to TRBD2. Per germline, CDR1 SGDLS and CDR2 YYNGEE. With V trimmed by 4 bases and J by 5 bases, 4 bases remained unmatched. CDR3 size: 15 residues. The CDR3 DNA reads TGTGCCAGCAGCTTTAGCGGGAGGGTTACCGGGGAGCTGTTTTTT. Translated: CASSFSGRVTGELFF.

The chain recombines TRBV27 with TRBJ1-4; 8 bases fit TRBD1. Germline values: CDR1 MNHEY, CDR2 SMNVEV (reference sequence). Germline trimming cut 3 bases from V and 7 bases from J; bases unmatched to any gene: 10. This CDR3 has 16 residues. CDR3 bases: TGTGCCAGCAGTTTTGCGACAGGGGATCTGGGTGAAAAACTGTTTTTT. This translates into CASSFATGDLGEKLFF.

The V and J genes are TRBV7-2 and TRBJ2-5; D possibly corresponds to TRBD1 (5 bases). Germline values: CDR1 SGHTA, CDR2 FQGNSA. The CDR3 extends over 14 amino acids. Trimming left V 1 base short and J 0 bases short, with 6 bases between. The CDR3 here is CASSLGRDQETQYF. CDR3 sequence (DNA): TGTGCCAGCAGCTTAGGCAGGGACCAAGAGACCCAGTACTTC.

CDR3 in DNA: TGTGCCAGCAGTTTAGCAGGGGGGGTCCCCTCTTCCTACAATGAGCAGTTCTTC. Protein sequence: CASSLAGGVPSSYNEQFF. V is TRBV27 and J is TRBJ2-1; the D call may be TRBD1 or TRBD2 (7 bases each). The ends were cut back, 2 bases at V and 1 base at J, with 18 bases in the middle. CDR1 and CDR2 from the germline V gene are MNHEY and SMNVEV (reference sequence). The length of the CDR3 is 18 residues.

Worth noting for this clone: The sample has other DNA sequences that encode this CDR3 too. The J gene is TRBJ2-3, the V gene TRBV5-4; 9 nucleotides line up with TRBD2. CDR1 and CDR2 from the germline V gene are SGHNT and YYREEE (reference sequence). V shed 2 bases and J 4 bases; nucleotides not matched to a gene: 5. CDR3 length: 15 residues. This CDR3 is CASSFAGGPSDTQYF. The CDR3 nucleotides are TGTGCCAGCAGCTTTGCGGGAGGGCCTTCAGATACGCAGTATTTT.

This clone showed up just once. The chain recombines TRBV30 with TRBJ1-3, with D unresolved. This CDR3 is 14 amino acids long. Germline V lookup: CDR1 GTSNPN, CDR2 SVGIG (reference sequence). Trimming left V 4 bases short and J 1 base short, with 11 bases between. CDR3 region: CAWTGVGSGNTIYF. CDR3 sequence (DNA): TGTGCCTGGACTGGAGTGGGGTCTGGAAACACCATATATTTT. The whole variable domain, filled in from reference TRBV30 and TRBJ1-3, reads SQTIHQWPATLVQPVGSPLSLECTVEGTSNPNLYWYRQAAGRGLQLLFYSVGIGQISSEVPQNLSASRPQDRQFILSSKKLLLSDSGFYLCAWTGVGSGNTIYFGEGSWLTVV.

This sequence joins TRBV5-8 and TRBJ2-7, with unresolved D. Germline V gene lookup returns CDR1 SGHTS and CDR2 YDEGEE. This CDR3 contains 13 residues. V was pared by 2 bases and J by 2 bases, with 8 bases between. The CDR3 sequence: CASSFVATYEQYF. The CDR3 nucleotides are TGTGCCAGCAGCTTTGTGGCCACCTACGAGCAGTACTTC.

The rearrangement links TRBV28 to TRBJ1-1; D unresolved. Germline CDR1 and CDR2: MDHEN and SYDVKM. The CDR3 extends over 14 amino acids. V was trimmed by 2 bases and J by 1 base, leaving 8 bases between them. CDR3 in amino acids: CASSLRHTNTEAFF. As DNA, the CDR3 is TGTGCCAGCAGTTTAAGACACACGAACACTGAAGCTTTCTTT. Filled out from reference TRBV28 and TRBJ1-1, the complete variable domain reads DVKVTQSSRYLVKRTGEKVFLECVQDMDHENMFWYRQDPGLGLRLIYFSYDVKMKEKGDIPEGYSVSREKKERFSLILESASTNQTSMYLCASSLRHTNTEAFFGQGTRLTVV.

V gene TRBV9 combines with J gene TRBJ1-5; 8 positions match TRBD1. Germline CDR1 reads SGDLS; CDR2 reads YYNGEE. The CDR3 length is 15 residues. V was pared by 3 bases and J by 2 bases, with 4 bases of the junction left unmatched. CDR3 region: CASSDGQGGNQPQHF. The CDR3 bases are TGTGCCAGCAGCGACGGACAGGGAGGCAATCAGCCCCAGCATTTT.

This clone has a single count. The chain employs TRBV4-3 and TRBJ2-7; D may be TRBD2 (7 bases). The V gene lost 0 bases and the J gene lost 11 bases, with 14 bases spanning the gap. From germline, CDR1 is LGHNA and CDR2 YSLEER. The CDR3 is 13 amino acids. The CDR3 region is CASSQEGGRAEYF. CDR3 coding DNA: TGCGCCAGCAGCCAAGAGGGGGGGCGGGCGGAGTACTTC.

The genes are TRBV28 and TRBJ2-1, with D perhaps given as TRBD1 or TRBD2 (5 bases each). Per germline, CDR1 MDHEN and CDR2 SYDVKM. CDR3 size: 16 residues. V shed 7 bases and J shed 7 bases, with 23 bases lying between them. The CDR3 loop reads CASTSLRELFRNEQFF. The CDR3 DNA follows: TGTGCCAGCACCTCTCTCAGGGAGCTTTTTAGAAATGAGCAGTTCTTC. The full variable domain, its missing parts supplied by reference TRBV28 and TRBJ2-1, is DVKVTQSSRYLVKRTGEKVFLECVQDMDHENMFWYRQDPGLGLRLIYFSYDVKMKEKGDIPEGYSVSREKKERFSLILESASTNQTSMYLCASTSLRELFRNEQFFGPGTRLTVL.

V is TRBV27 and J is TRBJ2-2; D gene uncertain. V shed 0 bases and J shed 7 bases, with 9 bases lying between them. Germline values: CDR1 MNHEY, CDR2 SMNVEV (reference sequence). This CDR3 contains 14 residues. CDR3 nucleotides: TGTGCCAGCAGTTTATCAGGGTATGGCGGGGAGCTGTTTTTT. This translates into CASSLSGYGGELFF.

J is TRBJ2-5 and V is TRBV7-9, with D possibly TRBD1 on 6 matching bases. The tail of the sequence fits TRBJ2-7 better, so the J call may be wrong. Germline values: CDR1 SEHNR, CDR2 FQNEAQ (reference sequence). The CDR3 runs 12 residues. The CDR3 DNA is TGTGCCAGCAGCACAGGGACCCACGAGCAGTACTTC. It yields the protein CASSTGTHEQYF.

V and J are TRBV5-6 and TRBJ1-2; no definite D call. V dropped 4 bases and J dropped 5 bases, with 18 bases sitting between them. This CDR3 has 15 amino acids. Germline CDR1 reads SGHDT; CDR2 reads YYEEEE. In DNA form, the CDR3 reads TGTGCCAGCAGCCAAGCCCGGAACAGCAATTATGGCTACACCTTC. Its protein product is CASSQARNSNYGYTF.

The CDR3 spells CVRSLVPYGSSYEQYF. The CDR3, as DNA: TGTGTCAGAAGCTTAGTCCCATACGGTAGCTCCTACGAGCAGTACTTC. This chain uses TRBV7-5 with TRBJ2-7; the DNA was not compared with TRBD2, the D call given in the table. TRBV7-5 is noted as a pseudogene. The CDR3 totals 16 residues.

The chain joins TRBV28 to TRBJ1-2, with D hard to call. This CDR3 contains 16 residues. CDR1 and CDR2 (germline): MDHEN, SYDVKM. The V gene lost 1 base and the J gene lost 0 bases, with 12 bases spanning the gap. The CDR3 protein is CASSLFPRHTNYGYTF. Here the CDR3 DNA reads TGTGCCAGCAGTTTATTTCCCAGGCATACTAACTATGGCTACACCTTC.

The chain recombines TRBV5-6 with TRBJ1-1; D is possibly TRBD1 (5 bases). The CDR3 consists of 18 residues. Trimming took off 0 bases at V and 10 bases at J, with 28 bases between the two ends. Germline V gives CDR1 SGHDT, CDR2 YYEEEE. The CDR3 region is CASSLEGAVAGRDGGAFF. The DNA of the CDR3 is TGTGCCAGCAGCTTGGAAGGAGCGGTGGCAGGGCGAGATGGCGGAGCTTTCTTT.

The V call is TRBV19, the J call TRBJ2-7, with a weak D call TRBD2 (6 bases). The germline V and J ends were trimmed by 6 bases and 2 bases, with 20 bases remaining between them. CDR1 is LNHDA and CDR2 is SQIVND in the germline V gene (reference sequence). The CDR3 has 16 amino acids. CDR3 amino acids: CASSLTLGRGTYEQYF. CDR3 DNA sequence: TGTGCCAGTAGCCTAACCCTGGGGCGGGGAACCTACGAGCAGTACTTC.

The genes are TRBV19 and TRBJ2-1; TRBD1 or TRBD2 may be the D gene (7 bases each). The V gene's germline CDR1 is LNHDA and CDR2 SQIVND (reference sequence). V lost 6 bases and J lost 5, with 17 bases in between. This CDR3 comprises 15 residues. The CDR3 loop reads CASSTISGTDNEQFF. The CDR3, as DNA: TGTGCCAGTAGCACAATCAGCGGGACAGACAATGAGCAGTTCTTC.

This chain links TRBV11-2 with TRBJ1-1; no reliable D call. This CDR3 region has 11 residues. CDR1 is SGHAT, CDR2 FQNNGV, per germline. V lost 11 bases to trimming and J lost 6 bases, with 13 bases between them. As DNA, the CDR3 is TGTGCCTCCGGCGGAGTGCCTGAAGCTTTCTTT. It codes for CASGGVPEAFF.

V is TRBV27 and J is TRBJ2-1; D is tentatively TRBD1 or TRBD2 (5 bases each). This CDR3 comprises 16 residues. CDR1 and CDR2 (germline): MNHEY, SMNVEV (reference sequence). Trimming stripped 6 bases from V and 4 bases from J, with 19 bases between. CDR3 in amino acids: CASRANTGRPYNEQFF. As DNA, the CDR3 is TGTGCCAGCAGGGCAAACACGGGACGCCCGTACAATGAGCAGTTCTTC.

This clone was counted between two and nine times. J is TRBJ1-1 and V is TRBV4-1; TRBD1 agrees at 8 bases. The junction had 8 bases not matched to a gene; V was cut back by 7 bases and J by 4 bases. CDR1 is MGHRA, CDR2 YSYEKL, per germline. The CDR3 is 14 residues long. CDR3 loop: CASTWTGQGTEAFF. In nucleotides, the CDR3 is TGCGCCAGCACCTGGACAGGGCAGGGCACTGAAGCTTTCTTT.

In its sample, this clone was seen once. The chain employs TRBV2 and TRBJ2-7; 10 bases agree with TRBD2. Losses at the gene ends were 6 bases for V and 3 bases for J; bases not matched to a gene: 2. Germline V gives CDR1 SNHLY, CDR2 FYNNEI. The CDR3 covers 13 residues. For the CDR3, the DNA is TGTGCCAGCAGACTAGCGGGGTTCTACGAGCAGTACTTC. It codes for CASRLAGFYEQYF.

The CDR3 DNA reads as TGTGCCAGCAGCTTAGAAAGAGGCACCGGGGAGCTGTTTTTT. This codes for CASSLERGTGELFF. The chain uses TRBV7-8 and TRBJ2-2; D is ambiguous. Germline CDR1 is SGHVS and CDR2 is FQNEAQ. V lost 1 base and J lost 4, with 7 bases in between. The CDR3 contains 14 residues.

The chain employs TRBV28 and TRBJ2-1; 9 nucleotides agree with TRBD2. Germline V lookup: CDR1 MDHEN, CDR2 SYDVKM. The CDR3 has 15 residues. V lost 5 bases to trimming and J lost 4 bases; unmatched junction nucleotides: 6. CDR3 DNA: TGTGCCAGCAGTGGGGGGACTAGCCTTTACAATGAGCAGTTCTTC. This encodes CASSGGTSLYNEQFF.

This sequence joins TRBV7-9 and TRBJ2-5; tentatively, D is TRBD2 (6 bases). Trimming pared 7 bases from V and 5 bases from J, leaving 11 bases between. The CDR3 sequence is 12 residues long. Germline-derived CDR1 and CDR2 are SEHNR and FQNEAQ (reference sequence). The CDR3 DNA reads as TGTGCCAGCACGGGACTTATGGAGACCCAGTACTTC. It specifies CASTGLMETQYF.

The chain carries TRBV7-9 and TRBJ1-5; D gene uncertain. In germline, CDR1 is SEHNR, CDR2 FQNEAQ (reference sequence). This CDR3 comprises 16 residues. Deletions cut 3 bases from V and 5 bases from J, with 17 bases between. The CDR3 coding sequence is TGTGCCAGCAGCTTCGGGTCGAGGTCAGCCTATCAGCCCCAGCATTTT. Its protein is CASSFGSRSAYQPQHF.